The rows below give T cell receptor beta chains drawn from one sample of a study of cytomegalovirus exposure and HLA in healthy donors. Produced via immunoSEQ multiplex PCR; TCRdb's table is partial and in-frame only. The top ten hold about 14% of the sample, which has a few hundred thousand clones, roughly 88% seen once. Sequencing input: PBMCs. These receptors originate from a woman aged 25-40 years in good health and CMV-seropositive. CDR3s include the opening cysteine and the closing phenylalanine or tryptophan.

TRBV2	CASRDLAGDLDTQYF
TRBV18	CASSRQSFSNYGYTF
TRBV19	CASSANRNTEAFF
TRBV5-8	CASSFGAYEQYF
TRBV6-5	CASSYGGVNTEAFF
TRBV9	CASSASPNSGTGNTIYF
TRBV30	CAWRGSRYDYGYTF
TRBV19	CASSILGDETQPQHF
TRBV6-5	CASSYSMVGDEQFF
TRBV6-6	CASTTGGFNEQFF